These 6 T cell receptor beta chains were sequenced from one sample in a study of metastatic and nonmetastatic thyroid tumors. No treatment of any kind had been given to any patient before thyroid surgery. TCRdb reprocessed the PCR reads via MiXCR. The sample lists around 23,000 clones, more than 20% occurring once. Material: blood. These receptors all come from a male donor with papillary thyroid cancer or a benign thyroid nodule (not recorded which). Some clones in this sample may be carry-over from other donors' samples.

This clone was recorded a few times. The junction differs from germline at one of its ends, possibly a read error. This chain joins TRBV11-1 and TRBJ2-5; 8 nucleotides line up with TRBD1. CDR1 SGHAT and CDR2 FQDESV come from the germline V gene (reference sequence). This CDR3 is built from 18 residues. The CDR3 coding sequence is TGTGCCAGCAGATTAGACGGTGCCAGGGGGCGGACCCAAGAGACCCAGTACTTC. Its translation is CASRLDGARGRTQETQYF.

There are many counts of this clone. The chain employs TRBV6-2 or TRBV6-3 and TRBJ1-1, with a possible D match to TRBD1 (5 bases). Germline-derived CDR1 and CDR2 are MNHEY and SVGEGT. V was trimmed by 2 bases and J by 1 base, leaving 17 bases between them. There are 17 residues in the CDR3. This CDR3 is CASSYLLGLQPNTEAFF. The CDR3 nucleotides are TGTGCCAGCAGTTACCTTTTGGGGCTCCAACCGAACACTGAAGCTTTCTTT.

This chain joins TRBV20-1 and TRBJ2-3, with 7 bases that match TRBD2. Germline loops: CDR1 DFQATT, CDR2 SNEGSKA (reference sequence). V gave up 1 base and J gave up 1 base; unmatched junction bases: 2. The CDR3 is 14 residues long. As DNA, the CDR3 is TGCAGTGCTAGAGGTACTAGCGGCACAGATACGCAGTATTTT. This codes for CSARGTSGTDTQYF.

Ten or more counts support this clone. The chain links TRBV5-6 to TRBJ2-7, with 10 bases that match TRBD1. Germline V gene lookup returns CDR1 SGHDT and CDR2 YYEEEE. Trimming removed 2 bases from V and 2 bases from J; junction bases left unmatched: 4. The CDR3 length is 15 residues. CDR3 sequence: CASSFVGTGAYEQYF. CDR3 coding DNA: TGTGCCAGCAGCTTCGTCGGGACAGGGGCCTACGAGCAGTACTTC.

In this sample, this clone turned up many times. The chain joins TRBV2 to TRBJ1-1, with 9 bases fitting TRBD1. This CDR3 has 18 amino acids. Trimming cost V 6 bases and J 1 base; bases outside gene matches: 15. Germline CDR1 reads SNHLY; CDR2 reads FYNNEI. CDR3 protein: CASSASLRTGAGNTEAFF. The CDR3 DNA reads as TGTGCCAGCAGCGCCTCCCTTCGGACAGGGGCCGGGAACACTGAAGCTTTCTTT.

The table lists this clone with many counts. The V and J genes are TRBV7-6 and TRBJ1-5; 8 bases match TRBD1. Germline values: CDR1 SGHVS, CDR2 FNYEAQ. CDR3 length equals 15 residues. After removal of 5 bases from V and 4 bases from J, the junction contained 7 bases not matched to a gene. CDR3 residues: CASSRTGGKNQPQHF. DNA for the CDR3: TGTGCCAGCAGCCGAACAGGGGGAAAGAATCAGCCCCAGCATTTT.